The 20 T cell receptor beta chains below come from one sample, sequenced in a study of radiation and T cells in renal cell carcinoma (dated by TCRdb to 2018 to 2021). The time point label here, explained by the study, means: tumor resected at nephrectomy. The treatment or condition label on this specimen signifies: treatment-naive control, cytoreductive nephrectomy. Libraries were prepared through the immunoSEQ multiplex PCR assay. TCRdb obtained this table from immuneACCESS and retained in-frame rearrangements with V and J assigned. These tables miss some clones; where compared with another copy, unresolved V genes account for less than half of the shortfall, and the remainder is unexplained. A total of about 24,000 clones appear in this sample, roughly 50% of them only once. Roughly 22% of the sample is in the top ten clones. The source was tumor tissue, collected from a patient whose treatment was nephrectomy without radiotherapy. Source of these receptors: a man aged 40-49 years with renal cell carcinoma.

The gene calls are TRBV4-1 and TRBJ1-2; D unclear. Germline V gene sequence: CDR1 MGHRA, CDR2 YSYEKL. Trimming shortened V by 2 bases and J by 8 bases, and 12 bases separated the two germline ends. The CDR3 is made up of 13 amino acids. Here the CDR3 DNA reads TGCGCCAGCAGCCAACCCGAGGGAGGCGGCTACACCTTC. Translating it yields CASSQPEGGGYTF.

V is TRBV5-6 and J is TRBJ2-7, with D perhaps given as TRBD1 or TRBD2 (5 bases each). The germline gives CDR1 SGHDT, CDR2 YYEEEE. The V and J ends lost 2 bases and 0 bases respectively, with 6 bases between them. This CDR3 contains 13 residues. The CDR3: CASSFGGSYEQYF. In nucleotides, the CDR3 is TGTGCCAGCAGCTTTGGGGGCTCCTACGAGCAGTACTTC.

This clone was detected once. The CDR3 DNA follows: TGTGCCAGCAGCCAAGAAGCCCGGGGGGAAAACCTGGCTGGGGCCAACGTCCTGACTTTC. This codes for CASSQEARGENLAGANVLTF. J is TRBJ2-6 and V is TRBV4-2; TRBD2 aligns across 7 bases. CDR1 and CDR2 (germline): LGHNA, YNFKEQ. V trimming: 0 bases; J trimming: 2 bases; junction bases outside the gene matches: 13. The CDR3 extends over 20 amino acids.

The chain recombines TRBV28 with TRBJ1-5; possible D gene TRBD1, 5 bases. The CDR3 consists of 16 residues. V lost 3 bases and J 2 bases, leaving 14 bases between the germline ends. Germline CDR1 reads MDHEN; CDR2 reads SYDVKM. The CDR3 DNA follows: TGTGCCAGCAGTTTTAGGGGCCGAGGGGGCAATCAGCCCCAGCATTTT. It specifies CASSFRGRGGNQPQHF.

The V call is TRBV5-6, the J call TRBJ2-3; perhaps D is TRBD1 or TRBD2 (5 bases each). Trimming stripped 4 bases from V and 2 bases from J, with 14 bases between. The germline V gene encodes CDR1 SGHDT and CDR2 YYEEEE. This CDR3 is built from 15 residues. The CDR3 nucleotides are TGTGCCAGCAGCCCGAGTGGGGGAAACACAGATACGCAGTATTTT. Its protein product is CASSPSGGNTDTQYF.

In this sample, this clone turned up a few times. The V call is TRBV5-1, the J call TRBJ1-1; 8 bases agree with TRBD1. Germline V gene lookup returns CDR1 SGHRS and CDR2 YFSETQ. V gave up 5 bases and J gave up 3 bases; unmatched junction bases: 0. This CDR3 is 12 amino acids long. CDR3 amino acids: CASRQGDTEAFF. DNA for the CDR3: TGCGCCAGCAGACAGGGGGACACTGAAGCTTTCTTT.

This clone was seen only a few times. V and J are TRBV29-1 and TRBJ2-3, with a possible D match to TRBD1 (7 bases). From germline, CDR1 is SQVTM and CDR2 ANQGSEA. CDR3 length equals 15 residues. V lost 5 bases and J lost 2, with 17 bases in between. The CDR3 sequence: CSVKGQGGDTDTQYF. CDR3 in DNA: TGCAGCGTTAAAGGGCAGGGGGGTGACACAGATACGCAGTATTTT.

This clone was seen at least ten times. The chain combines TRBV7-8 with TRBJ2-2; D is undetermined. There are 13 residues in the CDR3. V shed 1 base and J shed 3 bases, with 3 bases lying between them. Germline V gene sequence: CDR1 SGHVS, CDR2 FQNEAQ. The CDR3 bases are TGTGCCAGCAGCTTAGGTTACACCGGGGAGCTGTTTTTT. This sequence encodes CASSLGYTGELFF.

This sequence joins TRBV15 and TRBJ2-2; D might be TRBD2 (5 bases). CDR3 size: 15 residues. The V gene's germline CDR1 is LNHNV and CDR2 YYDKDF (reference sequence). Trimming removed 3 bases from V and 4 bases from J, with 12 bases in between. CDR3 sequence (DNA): TGTGCCACCAGCAGGGACGGGGTGGCCACCGGGGAGCTGTTTTTT. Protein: CATSRDGVATGELFF.

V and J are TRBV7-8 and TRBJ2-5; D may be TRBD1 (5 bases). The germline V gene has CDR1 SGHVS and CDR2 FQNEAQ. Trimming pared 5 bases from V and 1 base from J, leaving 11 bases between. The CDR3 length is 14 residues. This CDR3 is CASSPTVIQETQYF. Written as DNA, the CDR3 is TGTGCCAGCAGCCCGACAGTGATCCAAGAGACCCAGTACTTC.

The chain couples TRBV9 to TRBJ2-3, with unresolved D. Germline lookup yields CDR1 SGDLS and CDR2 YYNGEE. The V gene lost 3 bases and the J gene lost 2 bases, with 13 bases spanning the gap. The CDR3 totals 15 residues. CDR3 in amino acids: CASSATGYSTDTQYF. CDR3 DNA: TGTGCCAGCAGCGCGACTGGGTACTCCACAGATACGCAGTATTTT.

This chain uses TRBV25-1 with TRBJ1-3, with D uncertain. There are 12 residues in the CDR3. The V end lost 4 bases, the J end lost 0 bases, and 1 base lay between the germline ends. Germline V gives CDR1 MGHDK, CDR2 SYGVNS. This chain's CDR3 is CASSGSGNTIYF. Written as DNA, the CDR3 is TGTGCCAGCAGTGGCTCTGGAAACACCATATATTTT.

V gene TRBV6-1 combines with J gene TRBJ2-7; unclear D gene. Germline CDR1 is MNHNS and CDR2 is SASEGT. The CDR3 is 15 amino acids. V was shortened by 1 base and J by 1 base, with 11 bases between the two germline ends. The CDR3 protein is CASSEENTGSYEQYV. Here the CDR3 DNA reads TGTGCCAGCAGTGAAGAAAACACCGGGTCCTACGAGCAGTACGTC.

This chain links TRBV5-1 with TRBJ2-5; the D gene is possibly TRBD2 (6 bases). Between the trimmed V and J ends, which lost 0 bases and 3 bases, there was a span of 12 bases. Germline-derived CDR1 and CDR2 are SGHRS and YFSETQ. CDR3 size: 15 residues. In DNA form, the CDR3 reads TGCGCCAGCAGCTTGGCGGGGGTATCGGAAGAGACCCAGTACTTC. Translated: CASSLAGVSEETQYF.

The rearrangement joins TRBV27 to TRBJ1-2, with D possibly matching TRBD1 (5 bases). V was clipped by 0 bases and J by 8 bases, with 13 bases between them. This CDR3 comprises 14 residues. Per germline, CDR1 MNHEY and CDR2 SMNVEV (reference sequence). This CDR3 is CASSLSARAGGYTF. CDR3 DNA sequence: TGTGCCAGCAGTTTATCGGCCAGGGCCGGCGGCTACACCTTC.

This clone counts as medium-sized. CDR3 sequence: CASSLVRNTGELFF. The CDR3 nucleotides are TGTGCCAGCAGCTTAGTAAGAAACACCGGGGAGCTGTTTTTT. The J gene is TRBJ2-2, the V gene TRBV7-9; D is ambiguous. This CDR3 is built from 14 residues. Germline V CDR1 and CDR2: SEHNR, FQNEAQ (reference sequence). The V end lost 1 base, the J end lost 2 bases, and 5 bases lay between the germline ends.

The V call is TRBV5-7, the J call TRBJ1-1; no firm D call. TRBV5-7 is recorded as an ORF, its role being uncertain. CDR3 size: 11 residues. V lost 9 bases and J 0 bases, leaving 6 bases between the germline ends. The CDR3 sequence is CANRMNTEAFF. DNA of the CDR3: TGTGCCAATAGAATGAACACTGAAGCTTTCTTT.

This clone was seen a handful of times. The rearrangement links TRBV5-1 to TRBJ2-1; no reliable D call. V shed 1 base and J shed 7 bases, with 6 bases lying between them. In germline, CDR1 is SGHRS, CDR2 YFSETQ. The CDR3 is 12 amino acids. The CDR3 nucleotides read TGCGCCAGCAGCTTGTCCGAGAATGAGCAGTTCTTC. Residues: CASSLSENEQFF.

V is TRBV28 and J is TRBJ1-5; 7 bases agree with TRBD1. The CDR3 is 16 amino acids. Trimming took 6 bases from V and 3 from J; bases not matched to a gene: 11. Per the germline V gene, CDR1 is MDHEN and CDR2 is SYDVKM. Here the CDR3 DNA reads TGTGCCAGCAGCCCTGAGACAGGGAGCGCCAATCAGCCCCAGCATTTT. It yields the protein CASSPETGSANQPQHF.

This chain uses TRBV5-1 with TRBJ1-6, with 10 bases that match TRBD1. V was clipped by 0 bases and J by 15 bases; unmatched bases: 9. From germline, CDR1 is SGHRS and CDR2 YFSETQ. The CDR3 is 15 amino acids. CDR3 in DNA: TGCGCCAGCAGCTTGGGAGGGACAGGGGATGGGCACCTCCACTTT. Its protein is CASSLGGTGDGHLHF.